This TCR beta chain derives from a study of cytotoxic CD8 clonotypes in ibrutinib-treated CLL. Study-wide background: Collecting the response samples happened after a median approximately 11 months of treatment, with a range of 6 to 36. Findings and caveats of the study: Public clonotypes were seen rarely and were contracted or stable on treatment.

Only in-frame clones appear in the TCRdb table, and some are missing; sequencing was by immunoSEQ multiplex PCR. The table lists 190,000 or so clones, around 72% of them singletons, with about an eighth in the top ten. Germline V CDR1 and CDR2: SGDLS, YYNGEE. This CDR3 contains 16 residues. V shed 7 bases and J 8 bases; nucleotides not matched to a gene: 13. On this clone itself: Antigen: not known.

The sequence derives from a human donor with chronic lymphocytic leukemia. The V gene is TRBV9, the J gene TRBJ2-1, with 12 bases identical to TRBD2. Specimen: PBMCs, collected after 24 months of ibrutinib treatment. The CDR3 sequence is CASSRRPSGRGDEQFF. CDR3 in DNA: TGTGCCAGCTCTCGGAGGCCTAGCGGGAGGGGCGATGAGCAGTTCTTC.